Below are 14 T cell receptor beta chains sequenced from a single sample in a study of cytomegalovirus exposure and HLA in healthy donors. 13 Jbeta primers and 60 Vbeta primers were used for the PCR. This table comes from immunoSEQ multiplex PCR, and its TCRdb copy is limited to in-frame clones, with some not included. The data hold roughly 250,000 clones, with under 80% observed a single time. Sample: PBMCs. The receptors were gathered from a female donor in good health and CMV-seronegative.

The CDR3 is CASSPGLAVYEQYF. Written as DNA, the CDR3 is TGTGCCAGCAGCCCCGGACTAGCGGTCTACGAGCAGTACTTC. The chain links TRBV7-2 to TRBJ2-7, with TRBD2 matching 10 bases. With V trimmed by 5 bases and J by 3 bases, 4 bases remained unmatched. The germline V gene encodes CDR1 SGHTA and CDR2 FQGNSA. The length of the CDR3 is 14 residues.

The V call is TRBV29-1, the J call TRBJ2-7; 10 nucleotides align to TRBD2. The CDR3 has 13 amino acids. Germline trimming cut 4 bases from V and 4 bases from J; bases unmatched to any gene: 4. Germline CDR1 is SQVTM and CDR2 is ANQGSEA. CDR3 loop: CSVVLAGQYEQYF. The CDR3, as DNA: TGCAGCGTTGTACTAGCGGGACAGTACGAGCAGTACTTC.

The V call is TRBV5-1, the J call TRBJ2-5; 9 nucleotides align to TRBD2. The CDR3 runs to 14 residues. The V gene's germline CDR1 is SGHRS and CDR2 YFSETQ. The V segment lost 4 bases and the J segment 2 bases; nucleotides outside the gene matches: 3. This chain's CDR3 is CASSGSGRQETQYF. The CDR3 DNA follows: TGCGCCAGCAGCGGTAGCGGGAGACAAGAGACCCAGTACTTC.

This clone was found a few times. The CDR3 region is CASRQDQGFNEKLFF. DNA for the CDR3: TGTGCCAGCAGGCAGGATCAGGGTTTTAATGAAAAACTGTTTTTT. The chain couples TRBV28 to TRBJ1-4; maybe TRBD1 (5 bases). Trimming cost V 6 bases and J 4 bases, with 15 bases left between them. The CDR3 extends over 15 amino acids. Per the germline V gene, CDR1 is MDHEN and CDR2 is SYDVKM.

This chain links TRBV28 with TRBJ2-5; D gene ambiguous. Germline CDR1 is MDHEN and CDR2 is SYDVKM. The CDR3 runs to 15 residues. V was clipped by 3 bases and J by 2 bases, with 13 bases between them. In DNA form, the CDR3 reads TGTGCCAGCAGTTTCTCCCTCCCTCTACAAGAGACCCAGTACTTC. As protein: CASSFSLPLQETQYF.

This rearrangement joins TRBV2 to TRBJ2-3; D might be TRBD2 (6 bases). V shed 2 bases and J shed 4 bases, with 10 bases lying between them. Germline V gives CDR1 SNHLY, CDR2 FYNNEI. The CDR3 extends over 14 amino acids. CDR3 DNA sequence: TGTGCCAGCAGTGAATCGTTAGCGGCAGATACGCAGTATTTT. Its protein product is CASSESLAADTQYF.

The chain employs TRBV5-1 and TRBJ2-1; 7 bases are shared with TRBD2. The CDR3 runs 16 residues. Germline loops: CDR1 SGHRS, CDR2 YFSETQ. With V trimmed by 1 base and J by 12 bases, 16 bases remained unmatched. The DNA for the CDR3 is TGCGCCAGCAGCTTGAGGTGGGAACAGATAGGGGAGGGGCAGTTCTTC. The encoded protein is CASSLRWEQIGEGQFF.

This rearrangement joins TRBV2 to TRBJ1-6; 10 bases agree with TRBD1. The CDR3 runs to 15 residues. The germline gives CDR1 SNHLY, CDR2 FYNNEI. J lost 9 bases, V lost 6 bases, and 8 bases had no gene match. The CDR3 is CASSFSGQGISPLHF. Here the CDR3 DNA reads TGTGCCAGCAGCTTCTCGGGACAGGGGATTTCACCCCTCCACTTT.

The chain recombines TRBV6-6 with TRBJ1-4; 8 bases map to TRBD1. The CDR3 runs to 15 residues. V was pared by 2 bases and J by 7 bases, with 6 bases of the junction left unmatched. Germline V gives CDR1 MNHNY, CDR2 SVGAGI (reference sequence). The chain's CDR3 is CASSYPQGGIEKLFF. In DNA, the CDR3 is TGTGCCAGCAGTTACCCACAGGGGGGTATTGAAAAACTGTTTTTT.

The CDR3 is CASSWDRENTEAFF. CDR3 sequence (DNA): TGCGCCAGCAGCTGGGACAGGGAGAACACTGAAGCTTTCTTT. The chain combines TRBV5-1 with TRBJ1-1; TRBD1 aligns across 9 bases. The length of the CDR3 is 14 residues. Germline V lookup: CDR1 SGHRS, CDR2 YFSETQ. V gave up 3 bases and J gave up 1 base; unmatched junction bases: 1.

Only a few counts were recorded for this clone. The V gene is TRBV19, the J gene TRBJ2-6, with D possibly being TRBD1 (5 bases). The V gene lost 5 bases and the J gene lost 4 bases, with 12 bases spanning the gap. CDR3 length equals 15 residues. Germline V gene sequence: CDR1 LNHDA, CDR2 SQIVND (reference sequence). The CDR3 loop is CASSRQFSGANVLTF. The CDR3 region has the DNA TGTGCCAGTAGTCGACAGTTCTCGGGGGCCAACGTCCTGACTTTC.

The chain carries TRBV30 and TRBJ2-7, with TRBD2 matching over 7 bases. J lost 4 bases, V lost 5 bases, and 11 bases had no gene match. CDR3 length: 14 amino acids. Germline CDR1 reads GTSNPN; CDR2 reads SVGIG (reference sequence). In nucleotides, the CDR3 is TGTGCCTGGGGATCCTTACTAGCGAGATACGAGCAGTACTTC. This gives the protein CAWGSLLARYEQYF.

A single count supports this clone. The chain recombines TRBV11-1 with TRBJ2-3, with D perhaps matching TRBD1 (5 bases). The length of the CDR3 is 15 residues. The germline V gene has CDR1 SGHAT and CDR2 FQDESV (reference sequence). Trimming stripped 5 bases from V and 5 bases from J, with 17 bases between. CDR3 amino acids: CASSLLDISKDTQYF. The CDR3 region has the DNA TGTGCCAGCAGCCTCTTGGACATTAGTAAAGATACGCAGTATTTT.

The chain has TRBV12-5 and TRBJ2-1, with 12 bases lining up with TRBD2. With 4 bases clipped from V and 10 bases from J, the junction kept 5 bases outside the gene matches. CDR1 and CDR2 (germline): LGHNT, FRNRAP. The CDR3 totals 14 residues. CDR3 DNA sequence: TGTGCTAGTGGTTCGGGACTAGCGGGCTTGGAGCAGTTCTTC. Protein product: CASGSGLAGLEQFF.